This T cell receptor (beta chain) was observed in a study of beta chain features in type 1 diabetes. Study-level information: Age, gender and cell yields were alike across patients and healthy donors.

Expressed TCRB transcripts were sequenced because the entire RNA isolate underwent reverse transcription. The method was immunoSEQ multiplex PCR; TCRdb's version includes in-frame clones alone and lacks a portion of them. Among hundreds of thousands of clones listed, approximately 11% were seen once. The study, taken as a whole, reports: Patients with Type 1 diabetes showed moderately but significantly shorter TCRB CDR3s in all four CD4+ subsets.

Cells sorted by CD45RO/CCR7/CD25/CD127/CD95/CD27 comprised CD4+ naive, central memory, regulatory and stem cell-like memory cells. Every sorted population was more than 95% pure. To note about this clone: The antigen is unknown. The sample has other DNA sequences that encode this CDR3 too.

Material for sequencing was naive CD4+ T cells from blood. The receptor comes from a man younger than 40 with type 1 diabetes.

In DNA, the CDR3 is TGTGCCAGCAGTCCAGGGATTAGCAATCAGCCCCAGCATTTT. Its protein product is CASSPGISNQPQHF. The chain carries TRBV6-6 and TRBJ1-5; D might be TRBD1 (5 bases). Germline V gene data show CDR1 as MNHNY and CDR2 as SVGAGI (reference sequence). V lost 5 bases and J lost 0, with 8 bases in between. This CDR3 is built from 14 residues.